A selection of T cell receptor beta chains follows, all from one sample in a study of cytomegalovirus exposure and HLA in healthy donors. TCRdb's copy holds only in-frame clones and misses some; the assay was immunoSEQ multiplex PCR. The repertoire holds around 160,000 clones, with nearly 80% as singletons. Sequencing was carried out using PBMCs. The receptors here all came from a man between 35 and 55 years old in good health and CMV-seropositive. Both conserved end residues are part of each CDR3. Fields, in order: V gene, J gene, D gene, clone size, CDR3 DNA, CDR3 protein. D genes are given only for firm matches. Clone sizes are given selectively: once, few, many, or a class where the clone is expanded.

TRBV5-1	TRBJ2-2	NA	NA	TGCGCCAGCAGCTTCCTGAACACCGGGGAGCTGTTTTTT	CASSFLNTGELFF
TRBV28	TRBJ2-2	TRBD1	NA	TGTGCCAGCAGGCCAGGGGGCCACACCGGGGAGCTGTTTTTT	CASRPGGHTGELFF
TRBV7-2	TRBJ2-3	TRBD2	NA	TGTGCCAGCAGCCGCGGGAGGGAAGATACGCAGTATTTT	CASSRGREDTQYF
TRBV5-1	TRBJ2-2	TRBD1	NA	TGCGCCAGCAGCTTGGGGGACAGGGTGTCTCGGGTCACCGGGGAGCTGTTTTTT	CASSLGDRVSRVTGELFF
TRBV29-1	TRBJ2-3	TRBD2	few	TGCAGCGTTGAAGATAATCCCATAGTGAGGACTAGCCCGGTAGATACGCAGTATTTT	CSVEDNPIVRTSPVDTQYF
TRBV27	TRBJ1-5	NA	NA	TGTGCCAGCAGTTTAGGACAGCTGGGGAATCAGCCCCAGCATTTT	CASSLGQLGNQPQHF
TRBV19	TRBJ1-1	NA	NA	TGTGCCAGTAGTATTCGGGGGTATGACACTGAAGCTTTCTTT	CASSIRGYDTEAFF
TRBV7-9	TRBJ2-5	TRBD1	NA	TGTGCCAGCAGCTTCACCGGGACAGTGCAAGAGACCCAGTACTTC	CASSFTGTVQETQYF
TRBV9	TRBJ2-7	NA	NA	TGTGCCAGCAGCGTCGACACCCTCTCCTACGAGCAGTACTTC	CASSVDTLSYEQYF
TRBV5-1	TRBJ1-2	TRBD1	NA	TGCGCCAGCAGCTTGGTGACAGGGGGCAACTATGGCTACACCTTC	CASSLVTGGNYGYTF
TRBV9	TRBJ2-5	NA	few	TGTGCCAGCAGCGTAACAGTGGCCGAGACCCAGTACTTC	CASSVTVAETQYF
TRBV19	TRBJ2-1	TRBD1	NA	TGTGCCAGTAATACGGGACAGGGCTCCTACAATGAGCAGTTCTTC	CASNTGQGSYNEQFF
TRBV15	TRBJ2-4	NA	NA	TGTGCCACCAGCAGAGATGGAGCGGGAGCCAAAAACATTCAGTACTTC	CATSRDGAGAKNIQYF
TRBV28	TRBJ2-7	TRBD2	few	TGTGCCAGCAGTCGGCTAGCGGAAACCTACGAGCAGTACTTC	CASSRLAETYEQYF
TRBV6-5	TRBJ1-6	TRBD1	NA	TGTGCCAGCTCGGTGCAGGGGGCAGGTAATTCACCCCTCCACTTT	CASSVQGAGNSPLHF
TRBV4-2	TRBJ2-1	NA	NA	TGTGCCAGCAGCCAAGCCCCCTCTTCGAGGGAATGGAACAATGAGCAGTTCTTC	CASSQAPSSREWNNEQFF
TRBV19	TRBJ1-2	TRBD1	NA	TGTGCCAGTAGCATGGGGACAGGGGGCTATGGCTACACCTTC	CASSMGTGGYGYTF
TRBV2	TRBJ2-2	NA	NA	TGTGCCAGCCCTTGGAGGGTCGGGGAGCTGTTTTTT	CASPWRVGELFF
TRBV7-9	TRBJ2-7	NA	NA	TGTGCCAGCAGCTTGGCGGAAGAGCCCCACGAGCAGTACTTC	CASSLAEEPHEQYF
TRBV7-2	TRBJ2-1	TRBD2	NA	TGTGCCAGCACCCTGGGGGGGGAAAGAAAGGATGAGCAGTTCTTC	CASTLGGERKDEQFF
TRBV19	TRBJ2-7	TRBD2	NA	TGTGCCAGTAGTATCCTAGCGGAAAGCTCCTACGAGCAGTACTTC	CASSILAESSYEQYF
TRBV28	TRBJ2-7	TRBD1	NA	TGTGCCAGCAGTTTGGAGAGGACAGGCTCCTACGAGCAGTACTTC	CASSLERTGSYEQYF
TRBV5-1	TRBJ2-2	TRBD2	NA	TGCGCCAGCAGCTTGTACGCGGGAGGGCCCGGGGAGCTGTTTTTT	CASSLYAGGPGELFF
TRBV23-1	TRBJ2-2	TRBD1	NA	TGCGCCAGCAGTCACCCCCGGACAGGTCTAACGAACACCGGGGAGCTGTTTTTT	CASSHPRTGLTNTGELFF
TRBV5-6	TRBJ1-2	TRBD1	NA	TGTGCCAGCAGTTCGGGACAGCGATACTATGGCTACACCTTC	CASSSGQRYYGYTF
TRBV4-1	TRBJ2-2	TRBD1	NA	TGCGCCAGCAGCCAACTACAGGGGGCCACCGGGGAGCTGTTTTTT	CASSQLQGATGELFF
TRBV30	TRBJ1-2	NA	once	TGTGCCTGGAGTGTAAGGGGCAGCTATGGCTACACCTTC	CAWSVRGSYGYTF
TRBV10-3	TRBJ2-7	TRBD2	NA	TGTGCCATCAGGGACTCTAGCGGGGGAGGCTCCTACGAGCAGTACTTC	CAIRDSSGGGSYEQYF
TRBV18	TRBJ1-1	NA	NA	TGTGCCAGCTCACCAAATAATATAGGAGCTTTGAACACTGAAGCTTTCTTT	CASSPNNIGALNTEAFF
TRBV4-1	TRBJ2-1	TRBD2	once	TGCGCCAGCAGACCCGGGACTAGCGGGTACAATGAGCAGTTCTTC	CASRPGTSGYNEQFF
TRBV5-1	TRBJ2-3	TRBD1	NA	TGCGCCAGCAGCGGACAGGGCACAGATACGCAGTATTTT	CASSGQGTDTQYF
TRBV19	TRBJ2-7	NA	few	TGTGCCAGTAGTATGTTTACAGGTATATACGAGCAGTACTTC	CASSMFTGIYEQYF
TRBV6-1	TRBJ1-2	TRBD1	once	TGTGCCAGCAGTGTCAATCAGGGGGGAGGCTATGGCTACACCTTC	CASSVNQGGGYGYTF
TRBV28	TRBJ1-4	TRBD1	once	TGTGCCAGCACCATTACCGGGACAGATAAAAAACTGTTTTTT	CASTITGTDKKLFF
TRBV5-3	TRBJ2-1	TRBD2	few	TGTGCCAGAAGCTTGACTAGCGGGCACTACAATGAGCAGTTCTTC	CARSLTSGHYNEQFF
TRBV5-1	TRBJ2-1	TRBD2	NA	TGCGCCAGCAGCTTGAAGGGCCTAGCGGAGTACAATGAGCAGTTCTTC	CASSLKGLAEYNEQFF
TRBV6-5	TRBJ1-2	TRBD1	NA	TGTGCCAGCAGTTACTCGATGACAGGGAACTATGGCTACACCTTC	CASSYSMTGNYGYTF
TRBV6-6	TRBJ1-2	NA	NA	TGTGCCAGCAGTTACTCGAGCCAGGGTGGGGATGGCTACACCTTC	CASSYSSQGGDGYTF
TRBV4-3	TRBJ2-1	TRBD2	NA	TGCGCCAGCAGCCAAACTAGCGGCACCTACAATGAGCAGTTCTTC	CASSQTSGTYNEQFF
TRBV28	TRBJ2-3	NA	few	TGTGCCAGCAGTTTAGCGGTTAGCACAGATACGCAGTATTTT	CASSLAVSTDTQYF
TRBV29-1	TRBJ1-1	NA	NA	TGCAGCGTTGAAGTACAGGAGAACACTGAAGCTTTCTTT	CSVEVQENTEAFF
TRBV9	TRBJ2-3	TRBD2	NA	TGTGCCAGCAGCGAAGCGGGACTAGGGAGCACAGATACGCAGTATTTT	CASSEAGLGSTDTQYF
TRBV27	TRBJ2-7	NA	NA	TGTGCCAGCAGTTCCCTCTCCTACGAGCAGTACTTC	CASSSLSYEQYF
TRBV6-5	TRBJ1-6	NA	NA	TGTGCCAGCAGTTACTCCCAGGGGAATTCACCCCTCCACTTT	CASSYSQGNSPLHF
TRBV5-1	TRBJ2-5	TRBD1	few	TGCGCCAGCACCCAGGGGGCAGCTACCTACCAAGAGACCCAGTACTTC	CASTQGAATYQETQYF